This T cell receptor beta chain was sequenced during a study of cytomegalovirus exposure and HLA in healthy donors. A few counts support this clone. In the PCR, 60 Vbeta and 13 Jbeta primers were used. Measured with immunoSEQ multiplex PCR; TCRdb has only the in-frame clones, and not every one. The sample consists of approximately 140,000 clones, roughly 83% of them appearing once. Material: PBMCs. The origin of this receptor is a girl aged 2 to 10 in good health and CMV-seronegative.

Here the CDR3 DNA reads TGTGCCAGCAGCTTAGTTGGGGGCAGCGATCAGCCCCAGCATTTT. Translating gives CASSLVGGSDQPQHF. The V and J genes are TRBV7-8 and TRBJ1-5; tentative D call: TRBD1 (6 bases). The CDR3 length is 15 residues. CDR1 SGHVS and CDR2 FQNEAQ come from the germline V gene. V lost 1 base and J lost 5, with 12 bases in between.